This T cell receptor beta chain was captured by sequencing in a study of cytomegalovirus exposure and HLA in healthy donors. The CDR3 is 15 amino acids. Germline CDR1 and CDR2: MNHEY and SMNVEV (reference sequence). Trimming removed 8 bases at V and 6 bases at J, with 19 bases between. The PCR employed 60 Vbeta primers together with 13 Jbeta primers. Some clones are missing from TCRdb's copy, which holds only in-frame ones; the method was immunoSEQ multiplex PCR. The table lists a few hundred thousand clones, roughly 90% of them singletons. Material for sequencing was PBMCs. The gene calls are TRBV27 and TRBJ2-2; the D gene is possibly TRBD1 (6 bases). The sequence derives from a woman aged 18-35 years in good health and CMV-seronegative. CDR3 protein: CASSDSSVPSGELFF. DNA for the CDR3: TGTGCCAGCTCGGACAGTTCGGTTCCGTCCGGGGAGCTGTTTTTT.